Each of the 27 T cell receptor beta chains below was sequenced from the same sample in a study of identical twins. MiXCR was run by TCRdb on the 5' RACE reads, yielding one entry per CDR3 protein. The data show roughly 1,500,000 distinct CDR3 sequences, under 35% seen once. Sequencing was carried out using cord blood. These receptors originate from a newborn girl in good health.

This clonotype was seen more than once but under ten times. The chain combines TRBV12-3 or TRBV12-4 with TRBJ1-6; D is possibly TRBD1 (5 bases). The CDR3 is 18 amino acids. Trimming took off 4 bases at V and 4 bases at J, with 20 bases between the two ends. DNA of the CDR3: TGTGCCAGCAGTTCCAAAGGCAGGGTCGGCCTTTATAATTCACCCCTCCACTTT. Amino acids: CASSSKGRVGLYNSPLHF.

This clonotype was detected many times. The chain has TRBV10-3 and TRBJ2-1, with D possibly being TRBD1 (6 bases). CDR3 length: 14 amino acids. Germline assignment: CDR1 ENHRY and CDR2 SYGVKD. V shed 1 base and J shed 5 bases, with 9 bases lying between them. DNA of the CDR3: TGTGCCATCAGTGAGTTTCAGGGGCACAATGAGCAGTTCTTC. The encoded protein is CAISEFQGHNEQFF.

This clonotype was found a few times. The chain is built from TRBV9 and TRBJ1-2; 9 bases fit TRBD1. V trimming: 4 bases; J trimming: 5 bases; junction bases outside the gene matches: 9. The CDR3 runs to 15 residues. The germline CDR1 and CDR2 sequences are SGDLS and YYNGEE. DNA of the CDR3: TGTGCCAGCAGCTCCGCGGGACAGGGACAGTATGGCTACACCTTC. Translated: CASSSAGQGQYGYTF.

This rearrangement joins TRBV27 to TRBJ2-1, with D maybe TRBD2 (6 bases). Germline V lookup: CDR1 MNHEY, CDR2 SMNVEV (reference sequence). The CDR3 runs 15 residues. Trimming shortened V by 2 bases and J by 0 bases, and 8 bases separated the two germline ends. Written as DNA, the CDR3 is TGTGCCAGCAGTTTAGGGAGGTTCTCCTACAATGAGCAGTTCTTC. It specifies CASSLGRFSYNEQFF.

This clonotype has more than one count but fewer than ten. The chain joins TRBV7-9 to TRBJ2-7; D unresolved. TRBJ2-5 explains the end of the DNA better; the J call may be wrong. Germline V gives CDR1 SEHNR, CDR2 FQNEAQ (reference sequence). The CDR3 has 12 residues. Here the CDR3 reads CASSFAFETQYF. For the CDR3, the DNA is TGTGCCAGCAGCTTCGCGTTTGAGACCCAGTACTTC.

This clonotype came up a few times. This sequence joins TRBV15 and TRBJ2-5; D gene ambiguous. The ends were cut back, 2 bases at V and 7 bases at J, with 11 bases in the middle. The CDR3 runs 13 residues. CDR1 LNHNV and CDR2 YYDKDF come from the germline V gene (reference sequence). CDR3 residues: CATSRKDVVTQYF. CDR3 in DNA: TGTGCCACCAGCAGAAAAGATGTAGTGACCCAGTACTTC.

The chain links TRBV11-2 to TRBJ2-1; either TRBD1 or TRBD2 may supply D (6 bases each). The germline V and J ends were trimmed by 8 bases and 4 bases, with 12 bases remaining between them. Germline CDR1 is SGHAT and CDR2 is FQNNGV. The CDR3 is made up of 13 amino acids. CDR3 coding DNA: TGTGCCAGCGGCGGGACAAAATACAATGAGCAGTTCTTC. Translated: CASGGTKYNEQFF.

The chain employs TRBV15 and TRBJ2-3, with D unresolved. In germline, CDR1 is LNHNV, CDR2 YYDKDF (reference sequence). V lost 3 bases and J lost 10, with 8 bases in between. The CDR3 spans 11 residues. CDR3 residues: CATSRGGAQYF. The CDR3 nucleotides are TGTGCCACCAGCAGGGGTGGTGCGCAGTATTTT.

The rearrangement joins TRBV29-1 to TRBJ2-1; TRBD2 matches 10 bases. CDR1 and CDR2 (germline): SQVTM, ANQGSEA. This CDR3 spans 17 amino acids. V was clipped by 2 bases and J by 8 bases; unmatched bases: 15. The CDR3 is CSVENSLTSGVGDEQFF. CDR3 in DNA: TGCAGCGTTGAAAACTCGCTAACTAGCGGGGTGGGGGATGAGCAGTTCTTC.

This clonotype has a count of ten or more. The chain uses TRBV5-1 and TRBJ1-2; the D gene is possibly TRBD1 (5 bases). The length of the CDR3 is 13 residues. The germline V gene has CDR1 SGHRS and CDR2 YFSETQ. Trimming removed 0 bases at V and 3 bases at J, with 6 bases between. The CDR3 protein is CASSLEGDYGYTF. The CDR3 DNA sequence: TGCGCCAGCAGCTTGGAAGGGGACTATGGCTACACCTTC.

V gene TRBV7-2 combines with J gene TRBJ1-4; D gene uncertain. Germline values: CDR1 SGHTA, CDR2 FQGNSA. This CDR3 spans 16 amino acids. V dropped 2 bases and J dropped 0 bases, with 10 bases sitting between them. As DNA, the CDR3 is TGTGCCAGCAGCTTATCTCAGGAAGCAACTAATGAAAAACTGTTTTTT. The encoded protein is CASSLSQEATNEKLFF.

This sequence joins TRBV20-1 and TRBJ2-5; no clear D. The V gene lost 8 bases and the J gene lost 4 bases, with 14 bases spanning the gap. In germline, CDR1 is DFQATT, CDR2 SNEGSKA (reference sequence). The CDR3 is 12 amino acids. The CDR3 DNA reads as TGCAGTTTCGCGGACCTGGGAGAGACCCAGTACTTC. Its translation: CSFADLGETQYF.

The CDR3 DNA sequence: TGTGCCAGCAGTTACGGGACAGGGGGTCAGCCCCAGCATTTT. Translated, it gives CASSYGTGGQPQHF. This chain connects TRBV6-5 to TRBJ1-5; TRBD1 matches at 11 bases. V dropped 2 bases and J dropped 6; count of bases not matched to a gene: 0. Germline values: CDR1 MNHEY, CDR2 SVGAGI. The CDR3 has 14 residues.

This chain uses TRBV6-1 with TRBJ2-1; 12 bases line up with TRBD2. CDR1 and CDR2 (germline): MNHNS, SASEGT. The CDR3 loop spans 15 amino acids. The J segment lost 7 bases and the V segment lost 6 bases, leaving 7 bases of the junction unmatched. The CDR3 sequence: CASRSTSGSGNEQFF. As DNA, the CDR3 is TGTGCCAGCAGGTCGACTAGCGGGAGTGGGAATGAGCAGTTCTTC.

This chain uses TRBV7-9 with TRBJ2-4; TRBD1 matches at 7 bases. TRBJ2-7 matches the DNA end more closely, so the J call is doubtful. The CDR3 has 13 amino acids. Per germline, CDR1 SEHNR and CDR2 FQNEAQ (reference sequence). DNA of the CDR3: TGTGCCAGCAGCGCCGAGGGGGCCGGCGAGCAGTACTTC. As protein: CASSAEGAGEQYF.

This rearrangement joins TRBV18 to TRBJ1-5; TRBD1 aligns across 9 bases. CDR3 length: 13 amino acids. Trimming cost V 5 bases and J 6 bases; bases outside gene matches: 2. Germline lookup yields CDR1 KGHSH and CDR2 LQKENI. The CDR3 nucleotides are TGTGCCAGCTCAGGGGACAGGGTTCAGCCCCAGCATTTT. Its translation is CASSGDRVQPQHF.

This chain connects TRBV6-5 to TRBJ1-4, with 7 bases matching TRBD1. Looked up from germline, CDR1 is MNHEY and CDR2 is SVGAGI. V was pared by 6 bases and J by 10 bases, with 17 bases of the junction left unmatched. This CDR3 is built from 16 residues. In nucleotides, the CDR3 is TGTGCCAGCAGCACAAGGCCCATAACAGGGGCGGGAAAACTGTTTTTT. Its protein product is CASSTRPITGAGKLFF.

This clonotype was observed a few times. This chain joins TRBV5-1 and TRBJ2-4; D ambiguous. The J call is doubtful: the DNA matches TRBJ2-5 better. Germline loops: CDR1 SGHRS, CDR2 YFSETQ. The length of the CDR3 is 17 residues. Written as DNA, the CDR3 is TGCGCCAGCAGCCAGCTCCTTGGATCGGGTCGAGGAGAGACCCAGTACTTC. Its protein product is CASSQLLGSGRGETQYF.

The chain combines TRBV21-1 with TRBJ2-5; TRBD1 reflects the table's D call only, with no check against the DNA. TRBV21-1 is marked as a pseudogene. This CDR3 is 15 amino acids long. DNA of the CDR3: TGTGCCAGCAGCAAAGATCACAGGGGTATGAATGAGCAGTACTTC. It translates to CASSKDHRGMNEQYF.

Note on this clonotype: One junction end does not reproduce the germline sequence, and a read error may be involved. V gene TRBV5-6 combines with J gene TRBJ2-1; 8 nucleotides agree with TRBD1. The CDR3 consists of 13 residues. In germline, CDR1 is SGHDT, CDR2 YYEEEE. The CDR3, as DNA: TGTGCCGGCAGCTTTACAGGGGGAAATGAGCAGTTCTTC. This gives the protein CAGSFTGGNEQFF.

This clonotype turned up a few times. The genes are TRBV11-2 and TRBJ2-1, with 7 bases that match TRBD2. This CDR3 has 13 amino acids. Germline-derived CDR1 and CDR2 are SGHAT and FQNNGV. The junction had 8 bases not matched to a gene; V was cut back by 3 bases and J by 12 bases. DNA of the CDR3: TGTGCCAGCAGCTTCGGGACTATTTTAGCGCAGTTCTTC. It codes for CASSFGTILAQFF. Supplemented by reference TRBV11-2 and TRBJ2-1, the full variable domain reads EAGVAQSPRYKIIEKRQSVAFWCNPISGHATLYWYQQILGQGPKLLIQFQNNGVVDDSQLPKDRFSAERLKGVDSTLKIQPAKLEDSAVYLCASSFGTILAQFFGPGTRLTVL.

The CDR3 loop is CASSLRRVPTDTQYF. The CDR3 coding sequence is TGTGCCAGCAGTTTACGGCGGGTCCCCACAGATACGCAGTATTTT. The V call is TRBV27, the J call TRBJ2-3; a possible D gene is TRBD2 (5 bases). V was shortened by 2 bases and J by 2 bases, with 11 bases between the two germline ends. The CDR3 is made up of 15 amino acids. Germline V gene sequence: CDR1 MNHEY, CDR2 SMNVEV (reference sequence).

The table lists this clonotype with a few counts. The V gene is TRBV25-1, the J gene TRBJ1-2; D unclear. Germline loops: CDR1 MGHDK, CDR2 SYGVNS. Between the trimmed V and J ends, which lost 4 bases and 4 bases, there was a span of 7 bases. This CDR3 contains 12 residues. The CDR3 here is CASSVSLYGYTF. The CDR3 bases are TGTGCCAGCAGTGTATCCCTCTATGGCTACACCTTC.

This clonotype showed up just a few times. The chain carries TRBV7-2 and TRBJ1-1; D uncertain. Trimming pared 4 bases from V and 6 bases from J, leaving 9 bases between. The CDR3 is 12 residues long. Germline assignment: CDR1 SGHTA and CDR2 FQGNSA. The CDR3 sequence: CASSSDWPEAFF. The CDR3 coding sequence is TGTGCCAGCAGCTCGGACTGGCCTGAAGCTTTCTTT.

V and J are TRBV3-1 and TRBJ2-1; D not certain. The CDR3 is 14 residues long. Germline V gene data show CDR1 as LGHDT and CDR2 as YNNKEL (reference sequence). The V gene lost 4 bases and the J gene lost 4 bases, with 11 bases spanning the gap. CDR3 protein: CASSRRPDYNEQFF. The CDR3 DNA is TGTGCCAGCAGCCGAAGACCAGATTACAATGAGCAGTTCTTC.

J is TRBJ1-2 and V is TRBV6-1, with no clear D. The V gene lost 2 bases and the J gene lost 4 bases, with 8 bases spanning the gap. The CDR3 is 13 residues long. Germline V gene data show CDR1 as MNHNS and CDR2 as SASEGT. The CDR3 here is CASSESRLYGYTF. The DNA of the CDR3 is TGTGCCAGCAGTGAAAGTCGACTCTATGGCTACACCTTC.

The J gene is TRBJ1-2, the V gene TRBV27; D not resolved. Germline assignment: CDR1 MNHEY and CDR2 SMNVEV (reference sequence). This CDR3 has 14 residues. Trimming removed 5 bases from V and 4 bases from J, with 14 bases in between. Here the CDR3 reads CASSPHAGSYGYTF. CDR3 in DNA: TGTGCCAGCAGTCCCCACGCTGGTAGCTATGGCTACACCTTC.